This T cell receptor (beta chain) was captured in a study of naive and memory T cell subsets. Regarding this clonotype: The antigen is unknown.

An equimolar mix of two oligonucleotides served as the beta constant-region primer for TRBC1 and TRBC2. Four rounds of PCR amplified the ligated cDNA using nested alpha and beta constant-region primers plus SP2. MiXCR was run by TCRdb on the UMI-ligation and nested PCR reads, yielding one entry per CDR3 protein. The sample shows over 80,000 distinct CDR3 sequences, approximately 10% of them seen only once. Study-wide findings and caveats: Diversity fell and Gini index rose from naive through CM, EM, EMRA. A few larger clonotypes appeared in naive repertoires, especially CD8, possibly memory cells re-expressing CD45RA.

Alpha and beta libraries were amplified separately from the second PCR onward. The CDR3 loop spans 10 amino acids. Trimming removed 3 bases at V and 6 bases at J, with 0 bases between. The sample taken for sequencing was naive CD4+ T cells from blood. The rearrangement joins TRBV12-3 or TRBV12-4 to TRBJ2-1; D remains unclear. This clonotype originated in a human donor in good health. Here the CDR3 DNA reads TGTGCCAGCAGTTTCAATGAGCAGTTCTTC. It translates to CASSFNEQFF.